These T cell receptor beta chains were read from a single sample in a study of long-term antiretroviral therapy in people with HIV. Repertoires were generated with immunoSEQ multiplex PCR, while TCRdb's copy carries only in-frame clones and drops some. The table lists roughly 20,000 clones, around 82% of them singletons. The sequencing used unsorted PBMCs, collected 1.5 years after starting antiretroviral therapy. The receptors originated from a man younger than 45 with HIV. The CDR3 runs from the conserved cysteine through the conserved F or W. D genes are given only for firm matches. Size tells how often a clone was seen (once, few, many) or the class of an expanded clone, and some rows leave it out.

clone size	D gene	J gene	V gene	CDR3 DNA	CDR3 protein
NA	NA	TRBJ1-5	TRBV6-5	TGTGCCACGGGAGGGGCGAATCAGCCCCAGCATTTT	CATGGANQPQHF
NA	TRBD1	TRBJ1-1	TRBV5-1	TGCGCCAGCAGCTCAGGGACAGGGCTGAAGAACACTGAAGCTTTCTTT	CASSSGTGLKNTEAFF
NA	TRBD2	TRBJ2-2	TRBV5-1	TGCGCCAGCAGGAAGAGTAGCGGGGGCACGAACACCGGGGAGCTGTTTTTT	CASRKSSGGTNTGELFF
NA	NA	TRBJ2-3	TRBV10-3	TGTGCCATCAGTGGAACTTTAGAACAGGAGTCCAAGCGCACAGATACGCAGTATTTT	CAISGTLEQESKRTDTQYF
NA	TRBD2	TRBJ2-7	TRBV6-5	TGTGCCAGCAGTTACTCCGGTTTCGGGGGGGGGAACGAGCAGTACTTC	CASSYSGFGGGNEQYF
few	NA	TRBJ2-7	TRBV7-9	TGTGCCAGCAGCTTAGCCCTAGGGACATACTACGAGCAGTACTTC	CASSLALGTYYEQYF
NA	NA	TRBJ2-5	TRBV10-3	TGTGCCATCAGTGAGTCCTCAACTCAAGAGACCCAGTACTTC	CAISESSTQETQYF
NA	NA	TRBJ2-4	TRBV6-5	TGTGCCAGCAGTTCTGGGACCTCAGCCAAAAACATTCAGTACTTC	CASSSGTSAKNIQYF
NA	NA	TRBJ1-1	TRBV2	TGTGCCAGACTACGGGGGACTGACAGCTTCACTGAAGCTTTCTTT	CARLRGTDSFTEAFF
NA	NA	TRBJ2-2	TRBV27	TGTGCCAGCAGTTCTCAAGACAACACCGGGGAGCTGTTTTTT	CASSSQDNTGELFF
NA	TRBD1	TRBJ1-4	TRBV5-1	TGCGCCAGCAGCTTGCGAAGACAGGGTGGTGAAAAACTGTTTTTT	CASSLRRQGGEKLFF
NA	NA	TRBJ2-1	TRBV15	TGTGCCACCAGCAGAGGACAAACTAACAATGAGCAGTTCTTC	CATSRGQTNNEQFF
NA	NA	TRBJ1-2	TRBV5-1	TGCGCCAGCAGCTTGGACACCGACTATGGCTACACCTTC	CASSLDTDYGYTF
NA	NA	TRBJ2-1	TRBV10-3	TGTGCCATCAGTGAGTCGACGGGACCCCCCACCTACAATGAGCAGTTCTTC	CAISESTGPPTYNEQFF
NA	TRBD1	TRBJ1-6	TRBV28	TGTGCCAGCAGTTACTCCGGGACAGGGCTATCACCCCTCCACTTT	CASSYSGTGLSPLHF
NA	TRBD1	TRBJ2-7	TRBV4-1	TGCGCCAGCAGCCAAGTCCGGGACAGGGCCTCGTCGGGAACCTACGAGCAGTACTTC	CASSQVRDRASSGTYEQYF
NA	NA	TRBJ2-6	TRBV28	TGTGCCAGCACTCTCCTCGTGGGGTCTGGGGCCAACGTCCTGACTTTC	CASTLLVGSGANVLTF
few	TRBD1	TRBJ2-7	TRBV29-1	TGCAGCGGTGTGGGGACAGGGGACCACGAGCAGTACTTC	CSGVGTGDHEQYF
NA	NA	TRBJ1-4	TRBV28	TGTGCCAGCAGGGGGGGACTAGGGGAAAAACTGTTTTTT	CASRGGLGEKLFF
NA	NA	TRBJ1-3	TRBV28	TGTGCCAGCGCAATCGGGGGAAACACCATATATTTT	CASAIGGNTIYF
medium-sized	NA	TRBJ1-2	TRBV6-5	TGTGCCAGCAGCGCGGAATTCAGGGGAGCCTATGGCTACACCTTC	CASSAEFRGAYGYTF
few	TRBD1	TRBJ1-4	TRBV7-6	TGTGCCAGCAGCCCCTCTTTCGGACAGGGACATGAAAAACTGTTTTTT	CASSPSFGQGHEKLFF
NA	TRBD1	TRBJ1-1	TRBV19	TGTGCCAGTAGTCCGGACAGGGTTGGGAACACTGAAGCTTTCTTT	CASSPDRVGNTEAFF
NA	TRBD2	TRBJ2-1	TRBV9	TGTGCCAGCAGCGTATACCGGGAGGGGAATGAGCAGTTCTTC	CASSVYREGNEQFF
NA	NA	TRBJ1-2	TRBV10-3	TGTGCCATCAAGGGCCCGACGGACTATGGCTACACCTTC	CAIKGPTDYGYTF
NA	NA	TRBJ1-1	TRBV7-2	TGTGCCAGCAGCCCCAAAGTCGAGACTGAAGCTTTCTTT	CASSPKVETEAFF
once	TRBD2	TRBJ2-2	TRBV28	TGTGCCAGCACCTGGCCGGGGGTCAGCGGGAGGGCCCCCCTACCCGGGGAGCTGTTTTTT	CASTWPGVSGRAPLPGELFF
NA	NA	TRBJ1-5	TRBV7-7	TGTGCTAGCAGCCGTGTTCTGGGGGAAGGGAGCAATCAGCCCCAGCATTTT	CASSRVLGEGSNQPQHF
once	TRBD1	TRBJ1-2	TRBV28	TGTGCCAGCAGGAAACAGGGGCTCAACTATGGCTACACCTTC	CASRKQGLNYGYTF
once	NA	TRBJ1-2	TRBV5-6	TGTGCCAGCCGATACGGTCAGAGGAGTGCCTATGGCTACACCTTC	CASRYGQRSAYGYTF
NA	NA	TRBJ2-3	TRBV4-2	TGTGCCAGCAGCCATGGGACTCCAGGGACTCCAGATACGCAGTATTTT	CASSHGTPGTPDTQYF
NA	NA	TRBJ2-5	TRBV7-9	TGTGCCAGCAGTCCCGGGATGATAAAAGAGACCCAGTACTTC	CASSPGMIKETQYF
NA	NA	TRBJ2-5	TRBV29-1	TGCAGCGTCTGGAAAGAGACCCAGTACTTC	CSVWKETQYF
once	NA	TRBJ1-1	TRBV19	TGTGCCAGTAGTAGGGGCTCGAACACTGAAGCTTTCTTT	CASSRGSNTEAFF
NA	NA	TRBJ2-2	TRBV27	TGTGCCAGTGGTGTCTATAGCGGTAACACCGGGGAGCTGTTTTTT	CASGVYSGNTGELFF
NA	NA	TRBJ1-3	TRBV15	TGTGCCACCAGCGCGCGGTTGGGAAACACCATATATTTT	CATSARLGNTIYF
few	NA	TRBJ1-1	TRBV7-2	TGTGCCAGCAGCTTCGGACGAGACACTGAAGCTTTCTTT	CASSFGRDTEAFF
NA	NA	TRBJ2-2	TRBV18	TGTGCCAGCGACCCGGGCACCGGGGAGCTGTTTTTT	CASDPGTGELFF
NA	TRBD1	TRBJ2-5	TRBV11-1	TGTGCCAGCAGCTCGCAGGGGGCTGGACAAGAGACCCAGTACTTC	CASSSQGAGQETQYF
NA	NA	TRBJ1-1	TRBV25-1	TGTGCCAGTCAGACGGTTACTGAAGCCTTCTTT	CASQTVTEAFF
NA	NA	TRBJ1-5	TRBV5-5	TGTGCCAGCAGCTTGGGCTGGGGCGGTCAGCCCCAGCATTTT	CASSLGWGGQPQHF
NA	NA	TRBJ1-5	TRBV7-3	TGTGCCAGCAGTAGCGCTCCCTATCAGCCCCAGCATTTT	CASSSAPYQPQHF
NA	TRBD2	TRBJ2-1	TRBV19	TGTGCCAGTAGTCCCCACGGGGCTCTAGCGGGGGTTGTCAATGAGCAGTTCTTC	CASSPHGALAGVVNEQFF
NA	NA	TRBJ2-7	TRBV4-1	TGCGCCAGCAGCCAAGGGCAGATCTACGAGCAGTACTTC	CASSQGQIYEQYF
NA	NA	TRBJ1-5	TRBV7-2	TGTGCCAGCAGCTTAGCGCGAGAATCGCCCCAGCATTTT	CASSLARESPQHF
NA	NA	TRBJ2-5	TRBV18	TGTGCCAGCTCACTAATCCAGGAGACCCAGTACTTC	CASSLIQETQYF
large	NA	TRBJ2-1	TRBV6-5	TGTGCCAGCAGTTACTCGTATGAGCAGTTCTTC	CASSYSYEQFF
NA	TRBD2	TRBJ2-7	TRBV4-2	TGTGCCAGCAGCCAAGAAGGGACTAGCGGGAATTCCTACGAGCAGTACTTC	CASSQEGTSGNSYEQYF
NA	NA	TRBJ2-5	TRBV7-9	TGTGCCAGCACACCCGTGTCCGAGACCCAGTACTTC	CASTPVSETQYF
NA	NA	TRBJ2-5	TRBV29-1	TGCAGCGCCACCCCAGGAGGTGTTCAAGAGACCCAGTACTTC	CSATPGGVQETQYF